The text below deals with one TCR beta chain. It was healthy bone marrow donors who served as donors. The sample belongs to a study of cytomegalovirus exposure and HLA in healthy donors. PCR amplification relied on 60 Vbeta primers (plus 13 Jbeta primers). Data came from immunoSEQ multiplex PCR; TCRdb stores just in-frame clones and leaves some out. Its table lists roughly 120,000 clones. CDR1 and CDR2 (germline): GTSNPN, SVGIG (reference sequence). V was clipped by 2 bases and J by 3 bases, with 25 bases between them. This CDR3 contains 18 residues. This receptor was taken from a man younger than 40 in good health and CMV-seronegative. This chain links TRBV30 with TRBJ1-1; tentatively, D is TRBD1 (5 bases). Sequenced: PBMCs. The CDR3 DNA reads as TGTGCCTGGAGTCGCTTGGGAGGTCTCGGGGGGTGGGACACTGAAGCTTTCTTT. The encoded protein is CAWSRLGGLGGWDTEAFF. The full variable domain, its missing parts supplied by reference TRBV30 and TRBJ1-1, is SQTIHQWPATLVQPVGSPLSLECTVEGTSNPNLYWYRQAAGRGLQLLFYSVGIGQISSEVPQNLSASRPQDRQFILSSKKLLLSDSGFYLCAWSRLGGLGGWDTEAFFGQGTRLTVV.